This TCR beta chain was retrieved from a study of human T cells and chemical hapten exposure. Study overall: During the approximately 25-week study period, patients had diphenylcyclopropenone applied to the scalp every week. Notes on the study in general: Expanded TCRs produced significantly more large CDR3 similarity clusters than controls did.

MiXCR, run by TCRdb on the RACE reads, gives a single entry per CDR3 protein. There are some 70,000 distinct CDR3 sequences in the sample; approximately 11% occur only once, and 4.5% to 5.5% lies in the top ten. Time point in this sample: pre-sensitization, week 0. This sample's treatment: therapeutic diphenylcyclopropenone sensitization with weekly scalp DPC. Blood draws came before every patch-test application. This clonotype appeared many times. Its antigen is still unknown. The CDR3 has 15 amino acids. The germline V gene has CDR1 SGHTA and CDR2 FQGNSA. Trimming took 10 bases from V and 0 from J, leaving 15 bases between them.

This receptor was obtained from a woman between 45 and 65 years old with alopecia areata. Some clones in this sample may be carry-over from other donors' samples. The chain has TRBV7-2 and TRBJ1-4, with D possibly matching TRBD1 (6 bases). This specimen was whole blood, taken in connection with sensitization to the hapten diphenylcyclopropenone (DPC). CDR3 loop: CATRGGPATNEKLFF. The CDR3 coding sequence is TGTGCCACCCGGGGGGGGCCCGCAACTAATGAAAAACTGTTTTTT.